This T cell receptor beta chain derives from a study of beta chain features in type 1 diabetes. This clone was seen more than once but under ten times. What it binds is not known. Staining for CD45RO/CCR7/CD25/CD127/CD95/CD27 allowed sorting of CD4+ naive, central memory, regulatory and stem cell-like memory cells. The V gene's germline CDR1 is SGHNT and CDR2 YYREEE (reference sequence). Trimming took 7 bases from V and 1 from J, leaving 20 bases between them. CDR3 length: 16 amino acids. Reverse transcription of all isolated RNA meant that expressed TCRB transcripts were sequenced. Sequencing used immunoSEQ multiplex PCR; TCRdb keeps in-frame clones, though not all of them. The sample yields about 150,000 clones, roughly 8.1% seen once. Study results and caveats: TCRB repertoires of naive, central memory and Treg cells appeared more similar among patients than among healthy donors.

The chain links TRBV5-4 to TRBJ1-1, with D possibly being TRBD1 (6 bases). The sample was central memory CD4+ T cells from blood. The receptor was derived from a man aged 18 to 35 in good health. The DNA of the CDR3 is TGTGCCAGCGGCCGTTACCAGGGGTCCGCGAACACTGAAGCTTTCTTT. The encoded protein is CASGRYQGSANTEAFF.